This T cell receptor beta chain is from a study of Tregs in tolerant kidney transplant recipients. This CDR3 contains 17 residues. V lost 1 base and J lost 8, with 19 bases in between. In germline, CDR1 is SGHRS, CDR2 YFSETQ. Libraries were prepared by immunoSEQ multiplex PCR; TCRdb keeps only in-frame clonotypes and omits some of them. The table for this sample gives tens of thousands of clones. Regarding this clone: The DNA ends 3 residues before the CDR3 does, and the rest of the CDR3 is filled in from the germline J gene.

Unstimulated Tregs (CD4+CD25+CD127-) and CD4+CD25- non-Tregs were sorted from PBMCs. This material consisted of CD4+ T cells from blood, taken before the transplant. The chain carries TRBV5-1 and TRBJ1-6; the D is unclear. This receptor was taken from a human donor who received a combined kidney and bone marrow transplant. The part of the CDR3 DNA that was read is TGCGCCAGCAGCTTGCGTCCTTCCGTTCAGCGAGATTCACCC. Translated, it gives CASSLRPSVQRDSP. In full, the CDR3 reads CASSLRPSVQRDSPLHF.